One sample yielded the 10 T cell receptor beta chains listed below, sequenced in a study of cytomegalovirus exposure and HLA in healthy donors. The primer mix had 60 Vbeta and 13 Jbeta primers. Assay: immunoSEQ multiplex PCR; the TCRdb copy retains only in-frame clones and omits some. The sample holds 140,000 to 150,000 clones, approximately 80% seen once. Sequenced: PBMCs. All receptors derive from a man in his forties in good health and CMV-seronegative.

The V gene is TRBV9, the J gene TRBJ1-6, with D tentatively TRBD1 (6 bases). The V gene's germline CDR1 is SGDLS and CDR2 YYNGEE. The V end was cut by 3 bases, the J end by 7 bases, with 17 bases between. The CDR3 is 16 residues long. The CDR3 is CASSGPRGAGNSPLHF. The CDR3 DNA sequence: TGTGCCAGCAGCGGCCCCCGGGGGGCGGGCAATTCACCCCTCCACTTT. The whole variable domain, remainder taken from reference TRBV9 and TRBJ1-6, is DSGVTQTPKHLITATGQRVTLRCSPRSGDLSVYWYQQSLDQGLQFLIQYYNGEERAKGNILERFSAQQFPDLHSELNLSSLELGDSALYFCASSGPRGAGNSPLHFGNGTRLTVT.

The chain couples TRBV11-1 to TRBJ1-5; 11 nucleotides align to TRBD1. This CDR3 has 16 residues. Germline loops: CDR1 SGHAT, CDR2 FQDESV (reference sequence). V dropped 1 base and J dropped 6; count of bases not matched to a gene: 5. The CDR3 DNA reads TGTGCCAGCAGCTTAGGTGGACAGGGGGCAGGTCAGCCCCAGCATTTT. The encoded protein is CASSLGGQGAGQPQHF.

V gene TRBV6-5 combines with J gene TRBJ1-1, with a tentative D call TRBD1 (6 bases). V gave up 4 bases and J gave up 0 bases, with 9 bases separating them. Per germline, CDR1 MNHEY and CDR2 SVGAGI. The CDR3 consists of 14 residues. CDR3 region: CASSSGTLNTEAFF. CDR3 sequence (DNA): TGTGCCAGCAGTTCCGGGACATTGAACACTGAAGCTTTCTTT.

This clone has a single count. The chain employs TRBV7-9 and TRBJ1-5; a possible D gene is TRBD1 (6 bases). The CDR3 totals 13 residues. Between the trimmed V and J ends, which lost 11 bases and 0 bases, there was a span of 11 bases. The germline CDR1 and CDR2 sequences are SEHNR and FQNEAQ (reference sequence). This CDR3 reads CAVQGYSNQPQHF. The CDR3 nucleotides read TGTGCCGTACAGGGTTATAGCAATCAGCCCCAGCATTTT.

This clone appeared once. V usage is TRBV9 and J usage is TRBJ1-6; 8 bases are shared with TRBD1. Germline CDR1 is SGDLS and CDR2 is YYNGEE. After removal of 4 bases from V and 2 bases from J, the junction contained 5 bases not matched to a gene. CDR3 size: 16 residues. Here the CDR3 DNA reads TGTGCCAGCAGCTCCGACAGGGGCCCCTATAATTCACCCCTCCACTTT. It codes for CASSSDRGPYNSPLHF.

This clone was found once. J is TRBJ2-5 and V is TRBV6-1; possibly TRBD2 for D (5 bases). The V end lost 3 bases, the J end lost 5 bases, and 16 bases lay between the germline ends. Germline V gene data show CDR1 as MNHNS and CDR2 as SASEGT. This CDR3 has 15 amino acids. The CDR3 nucleotides read TGTGCCAGCAGTGACATTGGAGGAGTCGCGGAGACCCAGTACTTC. It is translated as CASSDIGGVAETQYF.

This clone was seen a single time. The rearrangement joins TRBV9 to TRBJ1-3, with no clear D. The V and J ends lost 1 base and 2 bases respectively, with 13 bases between them. The germline V gene encodes CDR1 SGDLS and CDR2 YYNGEE. The CDR3 runs to 16 residues. This CDR3 reads CASSVSPEGTGNTIYF. The DNA for the CDR3 is TGTGCCAGCAGCGTATCCCCCGAGGGAACTGGAAACACCATATATTTT.

The genes are TRBV5-1 and TRBJ1-1; 7 bases map to TRBD1. Trimming cost V 3 bases and J 0 bases; bases outside gene matches: 8. The CDR3 runs to 16 residues. From germline, CDR1 is SGHRS and CDR2 YFSETQ. CDR3 sequence: CASSSWDRRMNTEAFF. The CDR3 DNA is TGCGCCAGCAGCTCATGGGACAGAAGGATGAACACTGAAGCTTTCTTT.

The table lists this clone with a few counts. J is TRBJ2-3 and V is TRBV6-1, with D uncertain. Deletions cut 3 bases from V and 4 bases from J, with 8 bases between. The CDR3 is 13 residues long. Germline values: CDR1 MNHNS, CDR2 SASEGT. The DNA of the CDR3 is TGTGCCAGCAGTGACGGTTTCGCAGATACGCAGTATTTT. Amino acid sequence: CASSDGFADTQYF.

V and J are TRBV30 and TRBJ2-4, with 11 nucleotides matching TRBD1. V dropped 4 bases and J dropped 0; count of bases not matched to a gene: 8. The CDR3 spans 17 residues. CDR1 is GTSNPN, CDR2 SVGIG, per germline (reference sequence). The CDR3 sequence is CAWTRDRGFLAKNIQYF. The CDR3, as DNA: TGTGCCTGGACGCGGGACAGGGGGTTTCTAGCCAAAAACATTCAGTACTTC.